The clone carrying this TCR beta chain appeared once. What it binds is not known. This record comes from a study of cytomegalovirus exposure and HLA in healthy donors. Whole-study context: An earlier analysis identified fewer than 130 million unique TCR beta sequences in 150 million to 200 million T cells. Study-wide points: A previous analysis found most TCR beta V segments productive roughly 87% or roughly 30% of the time. In the analysis, some V segments, TRBV6-2 and TRBV6-3 included, were excluded as indistinguishable.

The CDR3 has 13 amino acids. Trimming at V came to 5 bases and at J to 7 bases, leaving 4 bases not matched to a gene. Germline V CDR1 and CDR2: MDHEN, SYDVKM. Amplification used 60 Vbeta primers and 13 Jbeta primers. TCRdb's copy holds only in-frame clones and misses some; the assay was immunoSEQ multiplex PCR. Of 100,000 to 150,000 clones in the sample, roughly 70% were seen once. The J gene is TRBJ1-5, the V gene TRBV28; 8 bases match TRBD1. This TCR was recovered from a man aged 25-45 years in good health and CMV-seronegative. Sequencing input: PBMCs. In DNA, the CDR3 is TGTGCCAGCAGTGACAGGGGTCCGCAGCCCCAGCATTTT. Translating gives CASSDRGPQPQHF.